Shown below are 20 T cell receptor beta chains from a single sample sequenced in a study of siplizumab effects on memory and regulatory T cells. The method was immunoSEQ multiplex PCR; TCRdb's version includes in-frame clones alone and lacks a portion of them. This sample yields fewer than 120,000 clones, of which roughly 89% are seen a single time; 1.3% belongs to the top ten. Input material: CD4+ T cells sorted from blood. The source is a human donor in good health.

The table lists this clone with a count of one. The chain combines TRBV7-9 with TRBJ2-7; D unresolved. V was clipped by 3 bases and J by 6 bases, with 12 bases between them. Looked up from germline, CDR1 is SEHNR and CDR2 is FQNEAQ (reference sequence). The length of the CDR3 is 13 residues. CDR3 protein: CASSFGVVREQYF. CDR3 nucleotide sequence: TGTGCCAGCAGCTTCGGTGTAGTCCGCGAGCAGTACTTC.

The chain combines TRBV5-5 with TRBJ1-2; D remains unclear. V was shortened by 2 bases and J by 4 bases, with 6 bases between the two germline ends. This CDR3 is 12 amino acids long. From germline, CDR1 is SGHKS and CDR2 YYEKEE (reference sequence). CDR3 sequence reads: CASSLEFYGYTF. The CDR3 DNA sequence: TGTGCCAGCAGCTTAGAATTCTATGGCTACACCTTC.

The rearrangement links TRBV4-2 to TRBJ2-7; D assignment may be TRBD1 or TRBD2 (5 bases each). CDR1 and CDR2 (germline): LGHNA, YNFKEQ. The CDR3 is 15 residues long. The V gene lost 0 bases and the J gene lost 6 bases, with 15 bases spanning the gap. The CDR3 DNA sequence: TGTGCCAGCAGCCAAGAAACGAGGGAGAGGGGCGAGCAGTACTTC. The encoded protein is CASSQETRERGEQYF.

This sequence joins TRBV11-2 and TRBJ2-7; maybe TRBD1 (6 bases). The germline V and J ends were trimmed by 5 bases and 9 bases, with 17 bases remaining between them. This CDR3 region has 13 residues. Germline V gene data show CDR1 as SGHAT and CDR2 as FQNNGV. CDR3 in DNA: TGTGCCAGCAGCCCCTCCCAGGGGCTTCGGCAGTACTTC. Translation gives CASSPSQGLRQYF.

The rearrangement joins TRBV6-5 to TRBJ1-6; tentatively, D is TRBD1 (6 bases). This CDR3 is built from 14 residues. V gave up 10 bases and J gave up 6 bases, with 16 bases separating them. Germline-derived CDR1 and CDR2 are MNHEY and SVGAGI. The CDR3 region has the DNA TGTGCCACCCGTCGAGGGGGTTCTAATTCACCCCTCCACTTT. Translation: CATRRGGSNSPLHF.

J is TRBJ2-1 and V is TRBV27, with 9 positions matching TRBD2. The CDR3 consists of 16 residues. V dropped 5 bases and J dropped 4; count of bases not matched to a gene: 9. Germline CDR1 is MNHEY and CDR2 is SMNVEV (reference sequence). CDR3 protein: CASSPGLAAIYNEQFF. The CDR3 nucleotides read TGTGCCAGCAGTCCGGGACTAGCCGCGATATACAATGAGCAGTTCTTC.

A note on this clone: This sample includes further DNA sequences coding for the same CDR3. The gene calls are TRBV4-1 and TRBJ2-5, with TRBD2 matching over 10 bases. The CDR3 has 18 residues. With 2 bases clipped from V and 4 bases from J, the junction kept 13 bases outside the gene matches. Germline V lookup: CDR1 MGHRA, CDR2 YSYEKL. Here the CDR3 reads CASSQWTSGGKPVETQYF. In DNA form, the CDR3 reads TGCGCCAGCAGCCAATGGACTAGCGGCGGAAAGCCGGTAGAGACCCAGTACTTC.

The CDR3 spells CASSKAGFTDTQYF. CDR3 nucleotides: TGTGCCAGCAGCAAAGCGGGGTTCACAGATACGCAGTATTTT. V usage is TRBV5-6 and J usage is TRBJ2-3, with 7 bases identical to TRBD2. Germline CDR1 reads SGHDT; CDR2 reads YYEEEE. The CDR3 covers 14 residues. V lost 4 bases, J lost 2 bases, and 4 bases stayed unmatched.

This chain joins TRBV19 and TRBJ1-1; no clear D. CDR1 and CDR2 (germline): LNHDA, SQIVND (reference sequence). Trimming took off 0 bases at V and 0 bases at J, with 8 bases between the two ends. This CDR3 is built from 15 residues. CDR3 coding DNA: TGTGCCAGTAGTATAGATGGCAGCATGAACACTGAAGCTTTCTTT. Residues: CASSIDGSMNTEAFF.

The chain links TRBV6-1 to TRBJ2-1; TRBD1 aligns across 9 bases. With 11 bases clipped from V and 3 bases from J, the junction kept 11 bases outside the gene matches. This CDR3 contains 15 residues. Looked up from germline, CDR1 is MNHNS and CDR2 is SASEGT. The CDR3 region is CACLPGTGRYNEQFF. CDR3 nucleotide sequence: TGTGCCTGCCTCCCCGGGACAGGGCGCTACAATGAGCAGTTCTTC.

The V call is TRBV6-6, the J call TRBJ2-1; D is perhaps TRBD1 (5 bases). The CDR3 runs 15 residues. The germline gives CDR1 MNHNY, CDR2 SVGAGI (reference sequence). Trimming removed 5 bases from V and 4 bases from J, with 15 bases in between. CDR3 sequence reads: CASSRYIDSYNEQFF. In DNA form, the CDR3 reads TGTGCCAGCAGTCGATACATTGACAGTTACAATGAGCAGTTCTTC.

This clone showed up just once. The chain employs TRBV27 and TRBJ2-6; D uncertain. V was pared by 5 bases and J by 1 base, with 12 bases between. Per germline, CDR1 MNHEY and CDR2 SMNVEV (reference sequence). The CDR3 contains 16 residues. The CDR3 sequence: CASSLHPRSGANVLTF. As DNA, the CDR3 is TGTGCCAGCAGTCTCCACCCAAGATCTGGGGCCAACGTCCTGACTTTC.

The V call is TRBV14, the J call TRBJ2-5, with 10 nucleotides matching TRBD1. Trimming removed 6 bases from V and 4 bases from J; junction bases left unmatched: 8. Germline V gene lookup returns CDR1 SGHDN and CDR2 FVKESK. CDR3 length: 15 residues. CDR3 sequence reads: CASSPRTGGRETQYF. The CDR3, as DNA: TGTGCCAGCAGTCCACGGACAGGGGGGCGAGAGACCCAGTACTTC.

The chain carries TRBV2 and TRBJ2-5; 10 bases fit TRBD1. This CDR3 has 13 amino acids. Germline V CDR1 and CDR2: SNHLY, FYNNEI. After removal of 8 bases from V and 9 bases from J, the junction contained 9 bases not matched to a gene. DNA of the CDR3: TGTGCCAGCCGGGACAGGGGCAGGGGGTCCCAGTACTTC. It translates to CASRDRGRGSQYF.

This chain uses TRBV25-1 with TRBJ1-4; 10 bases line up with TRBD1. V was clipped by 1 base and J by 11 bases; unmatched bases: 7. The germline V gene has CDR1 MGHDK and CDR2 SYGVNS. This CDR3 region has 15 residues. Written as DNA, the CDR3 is TGTGCCAGCAGTGAATTCCGGACAGGGGGGGAGAAACTGTTTTTT. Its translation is CASSEFRTGGEKLFF.

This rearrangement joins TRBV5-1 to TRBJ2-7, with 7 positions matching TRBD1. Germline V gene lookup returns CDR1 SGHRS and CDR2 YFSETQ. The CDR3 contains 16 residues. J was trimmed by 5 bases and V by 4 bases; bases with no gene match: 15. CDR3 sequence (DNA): TGCGCCAGCAGCCCGAGGTTCACAGGGGCGCCCCACGAGCAGTACTTC. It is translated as CASSPRFTGAPHEQYF. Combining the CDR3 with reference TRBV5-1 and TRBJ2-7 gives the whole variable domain KAGVTQTPRYLIKTRGQQVTLSCSPISGHRSVSWYQQTPGQGLQFLFEYFSETQRNKGNFPGRFSGRQFSNSRSEMNVSTLELGDSALYLCASSPRFTGAPHEQYFGPGTRLTVT.

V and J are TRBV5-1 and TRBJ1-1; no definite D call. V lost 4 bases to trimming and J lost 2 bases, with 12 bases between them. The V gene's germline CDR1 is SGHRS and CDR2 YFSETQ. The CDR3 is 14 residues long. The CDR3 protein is CASSMANLNTEAFF. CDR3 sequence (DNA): TGCGCCAGCAGCATGGCCAACCTCAACACTGAAGCTTTCTTT.

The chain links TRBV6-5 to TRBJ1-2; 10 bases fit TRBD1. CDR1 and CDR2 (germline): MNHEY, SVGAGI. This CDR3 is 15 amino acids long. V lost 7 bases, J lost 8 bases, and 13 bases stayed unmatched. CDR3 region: CASTPNGGTGVGYTF. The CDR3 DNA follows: TGTGCCAGCACCCCTAATGGGGGGACAGGGGTGGGCTACACCTTC.

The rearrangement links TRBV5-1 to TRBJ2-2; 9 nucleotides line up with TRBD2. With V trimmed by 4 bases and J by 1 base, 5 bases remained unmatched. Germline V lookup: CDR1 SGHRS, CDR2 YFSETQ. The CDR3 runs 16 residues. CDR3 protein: CASSETLAGNTGELFF. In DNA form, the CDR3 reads TGCGCCAGCAGCGAGACACTAGCGGGGAACACCGGGGAGCTGTTTTTT.

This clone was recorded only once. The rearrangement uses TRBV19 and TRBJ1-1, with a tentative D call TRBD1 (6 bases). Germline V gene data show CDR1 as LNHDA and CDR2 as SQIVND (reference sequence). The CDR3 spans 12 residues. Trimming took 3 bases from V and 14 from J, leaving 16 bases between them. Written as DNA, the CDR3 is TGTGCCAGTAGTATCAGGGGCGAGAAGCACTTCTTT. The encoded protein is CASSIRGEKHFF.